These 14 T cell receptor beta chains share one sample of origin, sequenced in a study of cytomegalovirus exposure and HLA in healthy donors. Clones were read by immunoSEQ multiplex PCR, and TCRdb kept only the in-frame ones, dropping some. The data hold 56,000 or so clones, with around 93% observed a single time. The sequencing sample was made of PBMCs. Source of these receptors: a woman aged 18-29 years in good health and CMV-seropositive.

This rearrangement joins TRBV7-2 to TRBJ2-7, with TRBD1 identical over 9 bases. V was pared by 6 bases and J by 0 bases, with 15 bases of the junction left unmatched. Germline-derived CDR1 and CDR2 are SGHTA and FQGNSA. The CDR3 consists of 18 residues. The DNA of the CDR3 is TGTGCCAGCAGTTTTCCGGGACAGGGAAGGCCCGACTCCTACGAGCAGTACTTC. Its protein is CASSFPGQGRPDSYEQYF.

The genes are TRBV5-6 and TRBJ2-3; 14 bases fit TRBD2. This CDR3 region has 15 residues. V was clipped by 4 bases and J by 7 bases; unmatched bases: 5. Germline V gene data show CDR1 as SGHDT and CDR2 as YYEEEE. The CDR3 DNA follows: TGTGCCAGCAGCCATGGGACTAGCGGGGGAAATACGCAGTATTTT. The encoded protein is CASSHGTSGGNTQYF.

This chain uses TRBV7-9 with TRBJ2-7; 9 positions match TRBD1. The CDR3 totals 13 residues. Trimming took 8 bases from V and 2 from J; bases not matched to a gene: 4. Germline-derived CDR1 and CDR2 are SEHNR and FQNEAQ (reference sequence). This CDR3 is CASGRTGAYEQYF. The CDR3 DNA reads TGTGCCAGCGGCCGGACAGGGGCCTACGAGCAGTACTTC.

The chain has TRBV9 and TRBJ2-1, with TRBD2 identical over 8 bases. The junction had 11 bases not matched to a gene; V was cut back by 4 bases and J by 8 bases. In germline, CDR1 is SGDLS, CDR2 YYNGEE. This CDR3 spans 15 amino acids. This CDR3 is CASSPRTSPSDEQFF. CDR3 DNA sequence: TGTGCCAGCAGCCCGAGGACTAGCCCTAGCGATGAGCAGTTCTTC.

This chain joins TRBV19 and TRBJ1-5; 7 bases are a match to TRBD1. This CDR3 contains 15 residues. V gave up 3 bases and J gave up 7 bases; unmatched junction bases: 9. Germline lookup yields CDR1 LNHDA and CDR2 SQIVND (reference sequence). CDR3 DNA: TGTGCCAGTAGTATGGGACAGACTTGGAGGCAGCCCCAGCATTTT. It encodes CASSMGQTWRQPQHF.

This clone was observed once. The CDR3, as DNA: TGTGCCAGCAGCTCCGCTTATTGGGGGGGCACCCAGTACTTC. Its translation: CASSSAYWGGTQYF. The chain couples TRBV7-2 to TRBJ2-5; a possible D gene is TRBD2 (7 bases). From germline, CDR1 is SGHTA and CDR2 FQGNSA. Trimming left V 4 bases short and J 8 bases short, with 17 bases between. The CDR3 contains 14 residues. Together with reference TRBV7-2 and TRBJ2-5, the CDR3 gives the full variable domain: GAGVSQSPSNKVTEKGKDVELRCDPISGHTALYWYRQSLGQGLEFLIYFQGNSAPDKSGLPSDRFSAERTGGSVSTLTIQRTQQEDSAVYLCASSSAYWGGTQYFGPGTRLLVL.

The chain has TRBV7-3 and TRBJ2-1; TRBD2 matches at 8 bases. CDR1 and CDR2 (germline): SGHTA, FQGTGA. CDR3 length equals 15 residues. V gave up 2 bases and J gave up 7 bases; unmatched junction bases: 7. DNA for the CDR3: TGTGCCAGCAGCTTATACGGGGGGGCCATGAATGAGCAGTTCTTC. Protein sequence: CASSLYGGAMNEQFF.

J is TRBJ2-1 and V is TRBV6-6; TRBD2 aligns across 12 bases. Germline values: CDR1 MNHNY, CDR2 SVGAGI (reference sequence). V gave up 5 bases and J gave up 4 bases; unmatched junction bases: 6. There are 16 residues in the CDR3. DNA of the CDR3: TGTGCCAGCAGTCACGCGACTAGCGGGGGATACAATGAGCAGTTCTTC. Amino acid sequence: CASSHATSGGYNEQFF.

This clone appeared once. The chain carries TRBV10-2 and TRBJ2-1, with a tentative D call TRBD1 (5 bases). The CDR3 loop spans 16 amino acids. Germline V gene data show CDR1 as WSHSY and CDR2 as SAAADI. V lost 0 bases, J lost 9 bases, and 18 bases lay in between. CDR3 DNA sequence: TGCGCCAGCAGTGAGTCTGGGGCAGTAAGTTCGGGTGAGCAGTTCTTC. Protein: CASSESGAVSSGEQFF.

V usage is TRBV10-3 and J usage is TRBJ1-2, with D uncertain. The CDR3 is made up of 16 amino acids. V was clipped by 2 bases and J by 4 bases, with 17 bases between them. Germline values: CDR1 ENHRY, CDR2 SYGVKD. This CDR3 is CAISETPPDEGYGYTF. The CDR3 region has the DNA TGTGCCATCAGTGAGACCCCCCCGGATGAGGGCTATGGCTACACCTTC.

The chain joins TRBV6-1 to TRBJ2-7; D is perhaps TRBD1 (5 bases). The CDR3 sequence is 12 residues long. V lost 7 bases and J 0 bases, leaving 7 bases between the germline ends. Per the germline V gene, CDR1 is MNHNS and CDR2 is SASEGT. The CDR3: CASTGNSYEQYF. The CDR3 DNA is TGTGCCAGCACAGGGAACTCCTACGAGCAGTACTTC.

The chain carries TRBV5-1 and TRBJ1-1, with 9 nucleotides matching TRBD1. V shed 3 bases, J shed 11 bases, and the junction held 5 bases outside the gene matches. The germline V gene has CDR1 SGHRS and CDR2 YFSETQ. The CDR3 has 12 residues. The CDR3 DNA is TGCGCCAGCAGCTACGGACAGGGGCCGGCTTTCTTT. It translates to CASSYGQGPAFF.

This chain uses TRBV27 with TRBJ2-1; D possibly corresponds to TRBD2 (6 bases). V lost 4 bases and J 8 bases, leaving 15 bases between the germline ends. The V gene's germline CDR1 is MNHEY and CDR2 SMNVEV (reference sequence). The CDR3 has 14 amino acids. The CDR3 region has the DNA TGTGCCAGCAGTTCTAACGGGGGTCCGGATGAGCAGTTCTTC. Amino acids: CASSSNGGPDEQFF.

The CDR3 DNA reads TGTGCCAGCTCAACTCAGACAGGAAAACTGTTTTTT. Residues: CASSTQTGKLFF. This chain links TRBV18 with TRBJ1-4; TRBD1 is a possible D gene (6 bases). The germline V gene encodes CDR1 KGHSH and CDR2 LQKENI. The ends were cut back, 5 bases at V and 10 bases at J, with 11 bases in the middle. The CDR3 has 12 amino acids.